These 31 T cell receptor beta chains were sequenced from one sample in a study of spatial heterogeneity in lung cancer. Study results and limitations: Tumors with more nonsynonymous mutations had more expanded intratumoral alpha and beta TCRs.

Time point defined: sample taken at primary tumor resection. TCRdb reprocessed the 5' RACE reads with MiXCR, giving one entry per CDR3 protein. The repertoire holds around 20,000 distinct CDR3 sequences, with 2.8% as singletons. The antigens these receptors bind are not known. The material was lung tumor tissue, obtained at surgery. Source of these receptors: a male donor with early-stage non-small cell lung cancer.

This clonotype was found many times. V gene TRBV11-1 combines with J gene TRBJ2-3; 9 positions agree with TRBD1. Germline-derived CDR1 and CDR2 are SGHAT and FQDESV (reference sequence). The junction had 5 bases not matched to a gene; V was cut back by 2 bases and J by 2 bases. The CDR3 runs to 16 residues. The CDR3 spells CASSLRGQGSTDTQYF. CDR3 DNA sequence: TGTGCCAGCAGCTTAAGGGGACAGGGATCCACAGATACGCAGTATTTT.

This clonotype was counted many times. The chain recombines TRBV20-1 with TRBJ2-5; 7 bases are a match to TRBD1. This CDR3 is built from 14 residues. Germline assignment: CDR1 DFQATT and CDR2 SNEGSKA (reference sequence). The J segment lost 5 bases and the V segment lost 2 bases, leaving 8 bases of the junction unmatched. The CDR3 coding sequence is TGCAGTGCTAGAAAGACAGGGTCTGGGGAGACCCAGTACTTC. Its protein product is CSARKTGSGETQYF.

This clonotype was counted at least ten times. The V call is TRBV29-1, the J call TRBJ1-2, with D perhaps matching TRBD1 (6 bases). Deletions cut 5 bases from V and 1 base from J, with 20 bases between. The germline V gene encodes CDR1 SQVTM and CDR2 ANQGSEA. The CDR3 consists of 16 residues. The CDR3 DNA is TGCAGCGTTTCCGGGGTCTCAGGGGTCTTTAACTATGGCTACACCTTC. It is translated as CSVSGVSGVFNYGYTF.

By share, this clonotype ranks as medium-sized. The chain is built from TRBV5-6 and TRBJ1-1; no firm D call. Germline CDR1 SGHDT, CDR2 YYEEEE. Trimming removed 2 bases from V and 11 bases from J, with 13 bases in between. This CDR3 comprises 12 residues. CDR3 DNA: TGTGCCAGCAGCTTAAATAACCGTGGGGCTTTCTTT. This gives the protein CASSLNNRGAFF.

Many counts were recorded for this clonotype. The CDR3 ends on some other residue instead of the conserved phenylalanine or tryptophan, so this is likely a read error. Because the CDR3's place on the DNA is in doubt, the DNA is left out and the CDR3 is given as listed by TCRdb. This CDR3 reads CSASYRDVI. The chain is built from TRBV20-1 and TRBJ2-5; the D call TRBD1 from the table was never checked on the DNA. The CDR3 length is 9 residues, termini included. Germline loops: CDR1 DFQATT, CDR2 SNEGSKA (reference sequence).

There are many counts of this clonotype. V gene TRBV12-3 or TRBV12-4 combines with J gene TRBJ1-2; 8 bases map to TRBD1. The CDR3 consists of 16 residues. V was clipped by 7 bases and J by 0 bases; unmatched bases: 10. CDR3 sequence (DNA): TGTGCCAGCACTAGAGGACAGGGTTTCGCTAACTATGGCTACACCTTC. Translated: CASTRGQGFANYGYTF.

This clonotype was seen ten or more times. This chain links TRBV10-3 with TRBJ2-2; D possibly corresponds to TRBD1 (5 bases). The CDR3 is made up of 13 amino acids. CDR1 and CDR2 (germline): ENHRY, SYGVKD. V lost 2 bases, J lost 7 bases, and 8 bases lay in between. DNA for the CDR3: TGTGCCATCAGTGAGAGGGGTCACGGGGAGCTGTTTTTT. It specifies CAISERGHGELFF.

This clonotype has at least ten counts. The V gene is TRBV7-2, the J gene TRBJ1-1; 8 bases line up with TRBD1. Germline V gene lookup returns CDR1 SGHTA and CDR2 FQGNSA. The V and J ends lost 5 bases and 8 bases, in that order; junction bases with no gene match: 7. CDR3 length: 13 residues. Written as DNA, the CDR3 is TGTGCCAGCAGCAAGACAGGGGTGAGAGAAGCTTTCTTT. It encodes CASSKTGVREAFF. Complete variable domain (other parts from reference TRBV7-2 and TRBJ1-1): GAGVSQSPSNKVTEKGKDVELRCDPISGHTALYWYRQSLGQGLEFLIYFQGNSAPDKSGLPSDRFSAERTGGSVSTLTIQRTQQEDSAVYLCASSKTGVREAFFGQGTRLTVV.

In its sample, this clonotype ranks as medium-sized. This sequence joins TRBV24-1 and TRBJ2-3, with D maybe TRBD2 (6 bases). The CDR3 totals 16 residues. The germline CDR1 and CDR2 sequences are KGHDR and SFDVKD. V was pared by 0 bases and J by 0 bases, with 9 bases between. This chain's CDR3 is CATSDLRGTSTDTQYF. DNA of the CDR3: TGTGCCACCAGTGATTTGCGGGGGACGAGCACAGATACGCAGTATTTT.

This clonotype was counted many times. The V gene is TRBV10-3, the J gene TRBJ2-5; tentatively, D is TRBD1 (6 bases). CDR1 ENHRY and CDR2 SYGVKD come from the germline V gene. V shed 6 bases and J shed 3 bases, with 8 bases lying between them. The CDR3 totals 12 residues. CDR3 nucleotides: TGTGCCATCAGGGACAGTAAAGAGACCCAGTACTTC. Its protein is CAIRDSKETQYF.

This clonotype is categorized as medium-sized. The genes are TRBV20-1 and TRBJ2-7; 11 nucleotides agree with TRBD2. From germline, CDR1 is DFQATT and CDR2 SNEGSKA (reference sequence). With V trimmed by 2 bases and J by 3 bases, 12 bases remained unmatched. The CDR3 runs to 17 residues. CDR3 loop: CSARTGTSGYRGYEQYF. The CDR3 DNA sequence: TGCAGTGCTAGAACCGGGACTAGCGGATATAGGGGCTACGAGCAGTACTTC.

This clonotype was counted at least ten times. The chain couples TRBV2 to TRBJ1-5; D is unresolved. This CDR3 has 13 residues. Trimming pared 5 bases from V and 5 bases from J, leaving 10 bases between. Germline V gene data show CDR1 as SNHLY and CDR2 as FYNNEI. CDR3 nucleotide sequence: TGTGCCAGCAGTCGAGCCGGCGATCAGCCCCAGCATTTT. Its translation is CASSRAGDQPQHF.

This clonotype was seen ten or more times. The chain carries TRBV27 and TRBJ1-4; maybe TRBD1 (6 bases). With 2 bases removed from V and 4 bases from J, the gap between germline ends came to 14 bases. This CDR3 spans 16 amino acids. Per the germline V gene, CDR1 is MNHEY and CDR2 is SMNVEV (reference sequence). CDR3 sequence: CASSLAGGGHNEKLFF. The CDR3 nucleotides read TGTGCCAGCAGTTTAGCCGGCGGGGGCCATAATGAAAAACTGTTTTTT.

This clonotype was observed many times. V gene TRBV7-8 combines with J gene TRBJ2-3; D ambiguous. The CDR3 has 12 amino acids. Germline CDR1 SGHVS, CDR2 FQNEAQ. Deletions cut 5 bases from V and 2 bases from J, with 5 bases between. CDR3 in amino acids: CASSRATDTQYF. The CDR3 DNA follows: TGTGCCAGCAGCAGAGCCACAGATACGCAGTATTTT.

This clonotype was seen at least ten times. The J gene is TRBJ2-3, the V gene TRBV7-2, with D hard to call. The CDR3 sequence is 12 residues long. V dropped 5 bases and J dropped 2 bases, with 5 bases sitting between them. CDR1 and CDR2 (germline): SGHTA, FQGNSA. CDR3 in DNA: TGTGCCAGCAGCGCCTACACAGATACGCAGTATTTT. It translates to CASSAYTDTQYF.

This clonotype has ten or more counts. The V gene is TRBV7-9, the J gene TRBJ2-2; D might be TRBD2 (6 bases). V shed 5 bases and J shed 5 bases, with 9 bases lying between them. Germline loops: CDR1 SEHNR, CDR2 FQNEAQ (reference sequence). The CDR3 has 13 residues. The CDR3 sequence is CASSPGLTGELFF. CDR3 DNA: TGTGCCAGCAGCCCCGGACTAACCGGGGAGCTGTTTTTT.

This clonotype has at least ten counts. This sequence joins TRBV6-1 and TRBJ2-5, with D maybe TRBD2 (5 bases). The V end lost 4 bases, the J end lost 5 bases, and 8 bases lay between the germline ends. Germline values: CDR1 MNHNS, CDR2 SASEGT. The CDR3 has 12 amino acids. The CDR3 protein is CASSGGSETQYF. Here the CDR3 DNA reads TGTGCCAGCAGTGGAGGGTCGGAGACCCAGTACTTC.

This clonotype was recorded at least ten times. V is TRBV2 and J is TRBJ2-7; no definite D call. This CDR3 has 12 amino acids. Deletions cut 4 bases from V and 4 bases from J, with 8 bases between. CDR1 and CDR2 (germline): SNHLY, FYNNEI. CDR3 in amino acids: CASSVSGYEQYF. The CDR3 DNA reads as TGTGCCAGCAGTGTGTCAGGTTACGAGCAGTACTTC. Together with reference TRBV2 and TRBJ2-7, the CDR3 gives the full variable domain: EPEVTQTPSHQVTQMGQEVILRCVPISNHLYFYWYRQILGQKVEFLVSFYNNEISEKSEIFDDQFSVERPDGSNFTLKIRSTKLEDSAMYFCASSVSGYEQYFGPGTRLTVT.

In this sample, this clonotype turned up many times. The junction differs from germline at one of its ends, possibly a read error. The chain is built from TRBV7-2 and TRBJ2-4, with D possibly TRBD2 on 5 matching bases. Germline-derived CDR1 and CDR2 are SGHTA and FQGNSA. CDR3 length equals 12 residues. CDR3 DNA: TGTGCCAGCAGCTTAGCGTCCCTAGCCCAGAACTTC. Protein sequence: CASSLASLAQNF. Full variable domain (outside the CDR3, taken from reference TRBV7-2 and TRBJ2-4): GAGVSQSPSNKVTEKGKDVELRCDPISGHTALYWYRQSLGQGLEFLIYFQGNSAPDKSGLPSDRFSAERTGGSVSTLTIQRTQQEDSAVYLCASSLASLAQNFGAGTRLSVL.

This clonotype showed up many times. The J gene is TRBJ1-2, the V gene TRBV20-1; D gene unclear. Trimming left V 5 bases short and J 2 bases short, with 15 bases between. The CDR3 extends over 14 amino acids. Germline-derived CDR1 and CDR2 are DFQATT and SNEGSKA (reference sequence). CDR3 amino acids: CSASAAAENYGYTF. CDR3 sequence (DNA): TGCAGTGCTTCCGCGGCGGCAGAAAACTATGGCTACACCTTC.

This clonotype was recorded many times. The chain carries TRBV7-9 and TRBJ2-7; D call uncertain. In germline, CDR1 is SEHNR, CDR2 FQNEAQ (reference sequence). CDR3 length: 13 residues. Trimming cost V 4 bases and J 0 bases, with 7 bases left between them. CDR3 coding DNA: TGTGCCAGCAGCTCCGCGAGCTCCTACGAGCAGTACTTC. It translates to CASSSASSYEQYF.

This clonotype was found many times. This chain's CDR3 is CASSWELAGAEQYF. The CDR3 DNA is TGCGCCAGCAGCTGGGAACTAGCGGGAGCCGAGCAGTACTTC. This chain connects TRBV5-1 to TRBJ2-7; 11 bases are a match to TRBD2. CDR1 is SGHRS and CDR2 is YFSETQ in the germline V gene. With V trimmed by 3 bases and J by 6 bases, 5 bases remained unmatched. CDR3 length: 14 residues. The whole variable domain, remainder taken from reference TRBV5-1 and TRBJ2-7, is KAGVTQTPRYLIKTRGQQVTLSCSPISGHRSVSWYQQTPGQGLQFLFEYFSETQRNKGNFPGRFSGRQFSNSRSEMNVSTLELGDSALYLCASSWELAGAEQYFGPGTRLTVT.

This clonotype was observed at least ten times. This chain uses TRBV20-1 with TRBJ2-5; no firm D call. The CDR3 sequence is 14 residues long. The germline CDR1 and CDR2 sequences are DFQATT and SNEGSKA (reference sequence). The V end lost 1 base, the J end lost 6 bases, and 15 bases lay between the germline ends. The CDR3 reads CSARVGFLEKTQYF. In nucleotides, the CDR3 is TGCAGTGCTAGAGTAGGGTTTCTTGAGAAGACCCAGTACTTC.

The table lists this clonotype with many counts. The chain combines TRBV30 with TRBJ1-2, with TRBD1 matching over 7 bases. Trimming cost V 6 bases and J 8 bases; bases outside gene matches: 12. The CDR3 is 13 residues long. Germline V CDR1 and CDR2: GTSNPN, SVGIG (reference sequence). The DNA of the CDR3 is TGTGCCTGTCGACAGGGTTCCGTCCAGGGCTACACCTTC. It encodes CACRQGSVQGYTF.

This clonotype was recorded many times. This rearrangement joins TRBV3-1 to TRBJ2-1; D perhaps matches TRBD1 (5 bases). Germline CDR1 reads LGHDT; CDR2 reads YNNKEL (reference sequence). The CDR3 totals 15 residues. The V end was cut by 1 base, the J end by 6 bases, with 13 bases between. CDR3 coding DNA: TGTGCCAGCAGCCAAGGACAGCCTGGGTTCAATGAGCAGTTCTTC. This sequence encodes CASSQGQPGFNEQFF.

The sample holds a few counts of this clonotype. This chain uses TRBV4-2 with TRBJ2-1; a possible D gene is TRBD2 (6 bases). The germline gives CDR1 LGHNA, CDR2 YNFKEQ. The CDR3 covers 12 residues. Trimming removed 0 bases from V and 9 bases from J, with 6 bases in between. The CDR3: CASSQEGLEQFF. As DNA, the CDR3 is TGTGCCAGCAGCCAAGAGGGACTTGAGCAGTTCTTC.

This clonotype was observed many times. In DNA form, the CDR3 reads TGTGCCAGCAGCTTGTCGATACAGGAGACCCAGTACTTC. It yields the protein CASSLSIQETQYF. The rearrangement joins TRBV7-2 to TRBJ2-5, with D unresolved. V lost 3 bases to trimming and J lost 5 bases, with 10 bases between them. Looked up from germline, CDR1 is SGHTA and CDR2 is FQGNSA. CDR3 length: 13 amino acids.

The sample holds many counts of this clonotype. The chain combines TRBV19 with TRBJ1-4; D ambiguous. V dropped 1 base and J dropped 6 bases, with 12 bases sitting between them. Looked up from germline, CDR1 is LNHDA and CDR2 is SQIVND (reference sequence). The CDR3 is 15 residues long. The CDR3 DNA follows: TGTGCCAGTAGTATAGTAGCTTCAAGGGATGAAAAACTGTTTTTT. Its translation: CASSIVASRDEKLFF.

This clonotype came up many times. The V call is TRBV20-1, the J call TRBJ2-2, with 9 bases matching TRBD2. This CDR3 comprises 21 residues. V lost 1 base and J lost 4; bases outside the gene matches: 22. Germline V gene lookup returns CDR1 DFQATT and CDR2 SNEGSKA (reference sequence). For the CDR3, the DNA is TGCAGTGCTAGAGTTGCGGTATTCAGTCCGGTAGCGGGAGTGGTCACCGGGGAGCTGTTTTTT. Protein: CSARVAVFSPVAGVVTGELFF.

The rearrangement uses TRBV19 and TRBJ2-3, with D hard to call. Trimming pared 3 bases from V and 0 bases from J, leaving 10 bases between. The CDR3 length is 15 residues. CDR1 and CDR2 (germline): LNHDA, SQIVND (reference sequence). CDR3 DNA sequence: TGTGCCAGTAGTATCGACCGAGCTAGCACAGATACGCAGTATTTT. Amino acids: CASSIDRASTDTQYF.

This clonotype was counted ten times or more. Here the CDR3 DNA reads TGTGCCAGCAGTTACTCCCAACAGGGGCTCTATGGCTACACCTTC. Amino acids: CASSYSQQGLYGYTF. The chain recombines TRBV6-5 with TRBJ1-2; 7 nucleotides line up with TRBD1. This CDR3 comprises 15 residues. Losses at the gene ends were 0 bases for V and 4 bases for J; bases not matched to a gene: 5. Germline values: CDR1 MNHEY, CDR2 SVGAGI.